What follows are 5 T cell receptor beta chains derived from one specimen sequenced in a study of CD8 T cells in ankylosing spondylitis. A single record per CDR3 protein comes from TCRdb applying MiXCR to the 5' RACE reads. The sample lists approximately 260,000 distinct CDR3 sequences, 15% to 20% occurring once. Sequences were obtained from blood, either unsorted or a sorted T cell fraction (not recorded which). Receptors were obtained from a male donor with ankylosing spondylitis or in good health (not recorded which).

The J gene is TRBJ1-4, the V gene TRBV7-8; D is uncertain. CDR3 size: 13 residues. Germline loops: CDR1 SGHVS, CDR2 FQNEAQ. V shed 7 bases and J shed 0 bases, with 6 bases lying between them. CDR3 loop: CASNSPTNEKLFF. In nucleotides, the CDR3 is TGTGCCAGCAACTCACCAACTAATGAAAAACTGTTTTTT.

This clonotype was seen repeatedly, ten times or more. The CDR3 reads CASSEFGDRGSYEQYF. CDR3 bases: TGTGCCAGCAGTGAATTTGGGGACAGGGGATCCTACGAGCAGTACTTC. The rearrangement links TRBV2 to TRBJ2-7, with TRBD1 matching 10 bases. With 2 bases clipped from V and 1 base from J, the junction kept 5 bases outside the gene matches. This CDR3 contains 16 residues. Looked up from germline, CDR1 is SNHLY and CDR2 is FYNNEI. The full variable domain, completed using reference TRBV2 and TRBJ2-7, is EPEVTQTPSHQVTQMGQEVILRCVPISNHLYFYWYRQILGQKVEFLVSFYNNEISEKSEIFDDQFSVERPDGSNFTLKIRSTKLEDSAMYFCASSEFGDRGSYEQYFGPGTRLTVT.

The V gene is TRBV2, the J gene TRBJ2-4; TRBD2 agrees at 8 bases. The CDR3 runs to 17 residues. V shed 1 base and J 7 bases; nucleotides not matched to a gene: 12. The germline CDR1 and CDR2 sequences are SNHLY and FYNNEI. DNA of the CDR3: TGTGCCAGCAGTGAAGGGGAAGCGGGAGCGGTGTGGAACATTCAGTACTTC. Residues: CASSEGEAGAVWNIQYF.

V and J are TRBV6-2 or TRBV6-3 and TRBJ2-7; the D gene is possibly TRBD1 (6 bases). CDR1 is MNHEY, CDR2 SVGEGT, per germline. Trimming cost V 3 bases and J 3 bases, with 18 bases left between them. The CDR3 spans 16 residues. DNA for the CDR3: TGTGCCAGCAGTTATGATGGTCTGGACAGCCACTACGAGCAGTACTTC. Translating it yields CASSYDGLDSHYEQYF.

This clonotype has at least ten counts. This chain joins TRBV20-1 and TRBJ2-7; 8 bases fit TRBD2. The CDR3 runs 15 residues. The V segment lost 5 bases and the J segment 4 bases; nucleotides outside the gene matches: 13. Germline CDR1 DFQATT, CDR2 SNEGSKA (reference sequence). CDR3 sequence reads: CSADRKGGRRYEQYF. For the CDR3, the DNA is TGCAGTGCTGACCGAAAGGGCGGGAGGAGGTACGAGCAGTACTTC.